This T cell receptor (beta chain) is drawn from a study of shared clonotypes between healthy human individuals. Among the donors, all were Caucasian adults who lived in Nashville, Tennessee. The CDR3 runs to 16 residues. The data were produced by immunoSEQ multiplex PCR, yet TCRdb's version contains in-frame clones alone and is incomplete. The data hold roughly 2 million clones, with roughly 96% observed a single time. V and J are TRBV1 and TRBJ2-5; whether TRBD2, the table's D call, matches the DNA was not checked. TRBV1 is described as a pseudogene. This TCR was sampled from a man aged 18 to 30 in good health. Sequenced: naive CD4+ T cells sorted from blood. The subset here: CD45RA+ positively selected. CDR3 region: CTSSQDGGGPQETQYF. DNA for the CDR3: TGCACCAGCAGCCAAGATGGTGGCGGGCCTCAAGAGACCCAGTACTTC.